The next 15 T cell receptor beta chains were all read from a single sample in a study of T cell responses to AZD1222 COVID-19 vaccine. The table came from immunoSEQ multiplex PCR; TCRdb's copy has only in-frame clones and leaves some out. The table has around 120,000 clones, more than 85% seen once. Sequencing used peripheral blood, obtained 28 days after the second AZD1222 dose. The receptors here all came from an adult who received the AZD1222 COVID-19 vaccine.

The rearrangement links TRBV3-1 (or the pseudogene TRBV3-2) to TRBJ1-1; 7 bases match TRBD1. The V gene end was trimmed by 4 bases and the J gene end by 3 bases; junction bases not matched to a gene: 2. The CDR3 contains 13 residues. Germline assignment: CDR1 LGHDT and CDR2 YNNKEL (reference sequence). CDR3 region: CASSLDRDTEAFF. As DNA, the CDR3 is TGTGCCAGCAGCCTCGACAGGGACACTGAAGCTTTCTTT.

The rearrangement joins TRBV12-1 to TRBJ2-2; the table calls TRBD2, which could not be checked here. TRBV12-1 is a known pseudogene. CDR3 size: 15 residues. As DNA, the CDR3 is TGTGCCAGCAGCGCTGGGAGCCAATGGGACGGGGAGCTGTTTTTT. Amino acid sequence: CASSAGSQWDGELFF.

The V gene is TRBV18, the J gene TRBJ2-3, with unresolved D. CDR1 KGHSH and CDR2 LQKENI come from the germline V gene. V lost 2 bases and J 6 bases, leaving 18 bases between the germline ends. The CDR3 covers 16 residues. In DNA form, the CDR3 reads TGTGCCAGCTCACCAAAGGTATCTGGGATTGGTGATACGCAGTATTTT. Encoded protein: CASSPKVSGIGDTQYF.

The chain has TRBV5-6 and TRBJ1-2; tentative D call: TRBD1 (5 bases). The CDR3 is 14 amino acids. With 4 bases removed from V and 4 bases from J, the gap between germline ends came to 14 bases. The germline V gene encodes CDR1 SGHDT and CDR2 YYEEEE. In DNA form, the CDR3 reads TGTGCCAGCAGCCCCGGGGGTAGGGCCTATGGCTACACCTTC. Encoded protein: CASSPGGRAYGYTF.

The chain is built from TRBV7-2 and TRBJ2-3; 10 bases map to TRBD1. Germline lookup yields CDR1 SGHTA and CDR2 FQGNSA. The CDR3 is 16 residues long. V dropped 4 bases and J dropped 6; count of bases not matched to a gene: 10. DNA for the CDR3: TGTGCCAGCAGCTCTTTAGGGACAGGGGTTGGGGATACGCAGTATTTT. Its protein product is CASSSLGTGVGDTQYF.

V is TRBV4-3 and J is TRBJ1-4; D remains unclear. The V end was cut by 0 bases, the J end by 10 bases, with 9 bases between. The germline CDR1 and CDR2 sequences are LGHNA and YSLEER. The CDR3 runs to 13 residues. CDR3 amino acids: CASSQDSVSKLFF. In DNA, the CDR3 is TGCGCCAGCAGCCAAGATTCTGTATCAAAACTGTTTTTT.

J is TRBJ1-5 and V is TRBV19; 11 nucleotides match TRBD1. The CDR3 is 16 amino acids. CDR1 is LNHDA, CDR2 SQIVND, per germline (reference sequence). With 1 base clipped from V and 1 base from J, the junction kept 0 bases outside the gene matches. This CDR3 is CASSIGTGGSNQPQHF. The CDR3 DNA sequence: TGTGCCAGTAGTATAGGGACAGGGGGCAGCAATCAGCCCCAGCATTTT.

The chain couples TRBV29-1 to TRBJ2-7; tentative D call: TRBD1 (5 bases). This CDR3 spans 15 amino acids. The germline V gene has CDR1 SQVTM and CDR2 ANQGSEA. Deletions cut 4 bases from V and 5 bases from J, with 21 bases between. This chain's CDR3 is CSVVYLDSRFHEQYF. Written as DNA, the CDR3 is TGCAGCGTTGTTTATCTTGACAGTAGATTCCACGAGCAGTACTTC.

The chain recombines TRBV5-5 with TRBJ1-3; 7 positions match TRBD1. CDR1 SGHKS and CDR2 YYEKEE come from the germline V gene (reference sequence). The CDR3 spans 14 residues. The J segment lost 7 bases and the V segment lost 4 bases, leaving 8 bases of the junction unmatched. The CDR3 sequence is CASSPGDSRNTIYF. CDR3 in DNA: TGTGCCAGCAGCCCTGGGGACAGTCGGAACACCATATATTTT.

The chain uses TRBV12-3 or TRBV12-4 and TRBJ1-2; a possible D gene is TRBD1 (6 bases). V gave up 2 bases and J gave up 12 bases, with 13 bases separating them. The CDR3 totals 12 residues. CDR3 nucleotides: TGTGCCAGCAGTTTAAGGGGAAGGACAGACACCTTC. Translation: CASSLRGRTDTF.

This chain links TRBV11-3 with TRBJ2-1; D might be TRBD1 (5 bases). This CDR3 region has 15 residues. Germline lookup yields CDR1 SGHNT and CDR2 YENEEA. The V end lost 3 bases, the J end lost 7 bases, and 16 bases lay between the germline ends. CDR3 sequence reads: CASSLGRLTSNEQFF. CDR3 nucleotide sequence: TGTGCCAGCAGCTTGGGGCGTTTGACTTCTAATGAGCAGTTCTTC.

This clone was counted a single time. V usage is TRBV7-3 and J usage is TRBJ2-3, with a possible D match to TRBD2 (6 bases). The CDR3 extends over 14 amino acids. CDR1 SGHTA and CDR2 FQGTGA come from the germline V gene. V was shortened by 5 bases and J by 6 bases, with 15 bases between the two germline ends. In nucleotides, the CDR3 is TGTGCCAGCAGCCCTGGAGGGGTAACGGATACGCAGTATTTT. This translates into CASSPGGVTDTQYF.

This sequence joins TRBV19 and TRBJ1-5; 9 bases match TRBD1. The V and J ends lost 5 bases and 3 bases, in that order; junction bases with no gene match: 11. CDR3 length: 17 residues. Per the germline V gene, CDR1 is LNHDA and CDR2 is SQIVND (reference sequence). CDR3 bases: TGTGCCAGTAGTGCCTCCGGGACAGGGTCCCCCAATCAGCCCCAGCATTTT. This codes for CASSASGTGSPNQPQHF.

This sequence joins TRBV4-3 and TRBJ2-3; no clear D gene. CDR3 length: 14 amino acids. CDR1 and CDR2 from the germline V gene are LGHNA and YSLEER. V lost 2 bases and J 1 base, leaving 7 bases between the germline ends. CDR3 nucleotide sequence: TGCGCCAGCAGCCAAAGGGTGGGCACAGATACGCAGTATTTT. This translates into CASSQRVGTDTQYF.

J is TRBJ1-3 and V is TRBV25-1, with a weak D call TRBD1 (5 bases). Trimming shortened V by 2 bases and J by 0 bases, and 8 bases separated the two germline ends. This CDR3 comprises 15 residues. Germline V gene data show CDR1 as MGHDK and CDR2 as SYGVNS. The CDR3, as DNA: TGTGCCAGCAGTGAAGGGGGATACTCTGGAAACACCATATATTTT. Protein sequence: CASSEGGYSGNTIYF. Full variable domain (remainder filled in from reference TRBV25-1 and TRBJ1-3): EADIYQTPRYLVIGTGKKITLECSQTMGHDKMYWYQQDPGMELHLIHYSYGVNSTEKGDLSSESTVSRIRTEHFPLTLESARPSHTSQYLCASSEGGYSGNTIYFGEGSWLTVV.